These T cell receptor beta chains were read from a single sample in a study of T-cell reconstitution after alpha-beta-depleted transplantation in children. MiXCR was run by TCRdb on the PCR reads, yielding one entry per CDR3 protein. The sample has just over 950,000 distinct CDR3 sequences, about 29% seen once. This specimen was PBMCs, mostly from graft donor cells, taken 360 days after TCRalphabeta/CD19-depleted stem cell transplant. The source of these receptors is a boy younger than two who had a stem cell transplant for SCID, so the T cells may come from the graft donor. CDR3s include the opening cysteine and the closing phenylalanine or tryptophan. D genes are given only for firm matches. Clone size, where shown, is once, few, many, or a class for clones that have expanded.

clone_size j_call v_call d_call cdr3_aa cdr3_nt
few TRBJ1-4 TRBV4-1 NA CASSRYAGQQNEKLFF TGCGCCAGCAGTCGTTACGCAGGACAACAGAACGAAAAACTGTTTTTT
NA TRBJ2-3 TRBV20-1 NA CSASKVWGPTRDTQYF TGCAGTGCGAGTAAAGTTTGGGGACCAACTCGGGATACGCAGTATTTT
NA TRBJ2-1 TRBV11-1 NA CASSTRPSSAYVNNEQFF TGTGCCAGCAGCACTAGGCCTTCTAGCGCCTATGTTAACAATGAGCAGTTCTTC
NA TRBJ1-1 TRBV7-9 NA CASSLALVKNTEAFF TGTGCCAGCAGCTTAGCGCTGGTGAAAAACACTGAAGCTTTCTTT
many TRBJ2-5 TRBV2 TRBD1 CASRRTGAQFGETQYF TGTGCCAGCAGGCGGACAGGGGCGCAATTCGGAGAGACCCAGTACTTC
NA TRBJ2-7 TRBV5-1 NA CASSLALRDEQYF TGCGCCAGCAGCTTGGCCCTCCGGGACGAGCAGTACTTC
once TRBJ2-7 TRBV20-1 NA CSASDYRDHEQYF TGCAGTGCTAGCGATTACAGGGACCACGAGCAGTACTTC
NA TRBJ1-4 TRBV6-1 NA CASSASDGLNEKLFF TGTGCCAGCAGTGCCTCGGACGGCCTTAATGAAAAACTGTTTTTT
few TRBJ2-1 TRBV27 NA CASRNGLPMSEQFF TGTGCCAGCAGGAATGGATTACCCATGAGTGAGCAGTTCTTC
NA TRBJ1-4 TRBV7-9 TRBD1 CASKGRGRFAEKLFF TGTGCCAGCAAGGGCAGGGGGCGCTTTGCTGAAAAACTGTTTTTT
NA TRBJ2-7 TRBV5-1 TRBD1 CASSLAPWTGGHEQYF TGCGCCAGCAGCTTGGCCCCCTGGACAGGGGGCCACGAGCAGTACTTC
few TRBJ2-2 TRBV29-1 NA CSVANTGELFF TGCAGCGTTGCTAACACCGGGGAGCTGTTTTTT
many TRBJ1-5 TRBV6-1 NA CASSRQPNQPQHF TGTGCCAGCAGTCGACAGCCTAATCAGCCCCAGCATTTT
NA TRBJ2-7 TRBV2 TRBD1 CASVSLRDSPYEQYF TGTGCCAGCGTTTCACTCCGGGACAGCCCCTACGAGCAGTACTTC
NA TRBJ2-1 TRBV15 NA CATSRTGGRAGEQFF TGTGCCACCAGCAGGACGGGGGGCCGGGCTGGTGAGCAGTTCTTC
few TRBJ1-6 TRBV20-1 NA CSAQRPNSYNSPLHF TGCAGTGCCCAACGGCCTAACTCCTATAATTCACCCCTCCACTTT
NA TRBJ2-7 TRBV5-1 NA CASSLAVTQSNEQYF TGCGCCAGCAGCTTAGCCGTAACCCAGTCTAACGAGCAGTACTTC